This T cell receptor (beta chain) emerged from a study of cytomegalovirus exposure and HLA in healthy donors. Concerning this clone: As yet, its antigen is unknown.

The method was immunoSEQ multiplex PCR; TCRdb's version includes in-frame clones alone and lacks a portion of them. The sample lists about 360,000 clones, about nine tenths occurring once. Study results and limitations: Cytomegalovirus-associated TCR beta chains were listed, numbering some 150. Subsequent analysis found a tendency for first-cohort TCR clusters to co-occur within the approximately 130 validation repertoires. For cytomegalovirus status, the classifier reportedly gave diagnoses with high specificity and sensitivity.

CDR1 and CDR2 from the germline V gene are MNHEY and SVGAGI. Trimming cost V 5 bases and J 7 bases, with 18 bases left between them. This CDR3 has 15 residues. The sample consisted of PBMCs. V is TRBV6-5 and J is TRBJ2-1, with TRBD1 as a possible D gene (5 bases). The TCR was taken from a woman aged 18-29 years in good health and CMV-seronegative. The CDR3 region is CASSVGHLKGNEQFF. The DNA of the CDR3 is TGTGCCAGCAGTGTTGGACATCTAAAGGGAAATGAGCAGTTCTTC.